This paragraph covers one T cell receptor beta chain sequence. Its antigen is unidentified. Germline V lookup: CDR1 PRHDT, CDR2 FYEKMQ (reference sequence). The CDR3 is 13 residues long. The trim removed 7 bases at V and 4 bases at J, leaving 3 bases unmatched. The source of the sample is a study of cytomegalovirus exposure and HLA in healthy donors. Study-wide background: Researchers found that under 90% of under 450 genotyped donors fell within the Caucasian-associated ancestry cluster.

Study-level findings and limits: Earlier analysis found most TCR beta V segments productive about 87% or about 30% of the time.

13 Jbeta primers and 60 Vbeta primers were used for the PCR. TCRdb keeps only in-frame clones here, not all; method: immunoSEQ multiplex PCR. Recorded for this sample: 150,000 to 200,000 clones. Input material: PBMCs. The TCR originated in a woman aged 18 to 35 in good health and CMV-seropositive. This chain uses TRBV13 with TRBJ2-1; the match to TRBD2 covers 8 bases. The DNA for the CDR3 is TGTGCCAGCAATCCGGGAGGGTACAATGAGCAGTTCTTC. This encodes CASNPGGYNEQFF.